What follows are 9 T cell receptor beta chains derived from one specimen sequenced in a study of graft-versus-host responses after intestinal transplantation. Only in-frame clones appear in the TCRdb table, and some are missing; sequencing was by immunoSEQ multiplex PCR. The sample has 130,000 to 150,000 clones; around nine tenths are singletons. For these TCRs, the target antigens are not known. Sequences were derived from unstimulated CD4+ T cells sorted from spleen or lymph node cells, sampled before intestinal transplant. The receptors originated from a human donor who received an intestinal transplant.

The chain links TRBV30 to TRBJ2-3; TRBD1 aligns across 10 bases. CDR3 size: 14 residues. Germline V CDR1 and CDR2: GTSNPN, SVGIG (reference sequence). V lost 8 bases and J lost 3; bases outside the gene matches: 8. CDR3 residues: CAGGQGTGTDTQYF. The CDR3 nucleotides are TGTGCCGGGGGACAGGGGACGGGTACAGATACGCAGTATTTT.

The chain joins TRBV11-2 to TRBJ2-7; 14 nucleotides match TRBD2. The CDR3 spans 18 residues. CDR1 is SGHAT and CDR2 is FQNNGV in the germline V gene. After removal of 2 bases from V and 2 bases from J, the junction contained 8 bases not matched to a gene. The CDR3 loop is CASSLLSTSGRAPYEQYF. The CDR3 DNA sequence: TGTGCCAGCAGCTTATTATCGACTAGCGGGAGGGCCCCCTACGAGCAGTACTTC.

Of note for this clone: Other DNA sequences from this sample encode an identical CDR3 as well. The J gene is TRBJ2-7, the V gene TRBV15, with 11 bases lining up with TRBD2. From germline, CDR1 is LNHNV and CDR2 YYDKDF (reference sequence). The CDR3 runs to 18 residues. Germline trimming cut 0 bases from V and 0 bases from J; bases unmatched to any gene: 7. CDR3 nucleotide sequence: TGTGCCACCAGCAGAGATCATCCGACTAGCGGGATCTCCTACGAGCAGTACTTC. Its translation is CATSRDHPTSGISYEQYF.

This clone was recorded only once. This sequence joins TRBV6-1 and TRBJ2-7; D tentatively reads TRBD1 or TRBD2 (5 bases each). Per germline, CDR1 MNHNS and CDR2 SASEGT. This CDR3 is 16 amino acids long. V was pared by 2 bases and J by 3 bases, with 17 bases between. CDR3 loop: CASSERVPGRRYEQYF. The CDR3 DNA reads TGTGCCAGCAGTGAACGGGTTCCGGGACGGCGCTACGAGCAGTACTTC.

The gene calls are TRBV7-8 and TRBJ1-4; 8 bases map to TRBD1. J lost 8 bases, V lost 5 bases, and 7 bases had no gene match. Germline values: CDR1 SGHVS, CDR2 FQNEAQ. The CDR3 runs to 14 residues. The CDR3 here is CASSQTGAGEKLFF. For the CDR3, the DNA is TGTGCCAGCAGCCAGACAGGGGCCGGAGAAAAACTGTTTTTT.

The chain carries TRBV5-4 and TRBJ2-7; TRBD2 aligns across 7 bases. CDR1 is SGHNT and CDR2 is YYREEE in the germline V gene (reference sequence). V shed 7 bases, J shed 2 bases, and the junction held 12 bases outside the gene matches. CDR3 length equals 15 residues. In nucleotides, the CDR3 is TGTGCCAGCGGGGCGTCTAGCGGAGGAGCCTACGAGCAGTACTTC. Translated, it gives CASGASSGGAYEQYF.

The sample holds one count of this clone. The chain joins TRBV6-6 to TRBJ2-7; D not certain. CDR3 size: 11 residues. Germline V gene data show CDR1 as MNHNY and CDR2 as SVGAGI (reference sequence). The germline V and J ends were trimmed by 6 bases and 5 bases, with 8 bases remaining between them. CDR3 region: CASREGNEQYF. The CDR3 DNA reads TGTGCCAGCAGGGAAGGAAACGAGCAGTACTTC.

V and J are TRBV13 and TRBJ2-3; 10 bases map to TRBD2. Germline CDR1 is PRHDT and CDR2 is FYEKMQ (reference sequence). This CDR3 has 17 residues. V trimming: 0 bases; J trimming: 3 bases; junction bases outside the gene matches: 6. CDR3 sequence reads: CASSLGRQREGTDTQYF. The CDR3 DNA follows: TGTGCCAGCAGCTTAGGCCGTCAGCGGGAGGGGACAGATACGCAGTATTTT. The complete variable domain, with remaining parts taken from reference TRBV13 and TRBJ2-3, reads AAGVIQSPRHLIKEKRETATLKCYPIPRHDTVYWYQQGPGQDPQFLISFYEKMQSDKGSIPDRFSAQQFSDYHSELNMSSLELGDSALYFCASSLGRQREGTDTQYFGPGTRLTVL.

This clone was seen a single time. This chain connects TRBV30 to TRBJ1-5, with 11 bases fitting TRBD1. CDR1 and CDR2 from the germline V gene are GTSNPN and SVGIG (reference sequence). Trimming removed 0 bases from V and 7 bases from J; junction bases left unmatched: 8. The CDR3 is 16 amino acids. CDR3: CAWSVLGQGGRQPQHF. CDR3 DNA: TGTGCCTGGAGTGTACTGGGACAGGGGGGAAGACAGCCCCAGCATTTT.